This TCR beta chain was documented in a study of OX40 agonist ivuxolimab in advanced cancers. Study in general: Patients in dose escalation had liver, melanoma, kidney or head and neck cancers. Subjects had a mean age of roughly 60 years, with a range of about 23 to 79; less than 90% were male.

Systemic immunosuppression or autoimmune disease history was grounds to exclude patients. This clone ranks as medium-sized. Its matching antigen is unknown. Study conclusions and caveats: Low normalized T-cell clonal expansion was additionally recorded for some nonresponders.

Sequencing used immunoSEQ multiplex PCR; TCRdb keeps in-frame clones, though not all of them. The sample lists about 35,000 clones, around 93% seen once, with around 35% in the top ten. V was cut by 1 base and J by 6 bases, with 16 bases left in between. Germline V gene lookup returns CDR1 LGHNA and CDR2 YSLEER. CDR3 length: 16 residues. This clonotype was obtained from an adult with an advanced solid tumor such as melanoma, head and neck, liver or kidney cancer. The sequences come from CD4+ or CD8+ T cells sorted from blood, collected in a trial of the OX40 agonist ivuxolimab. This chain links TRBV4-3 with TRBJ1-5; weak D call: TRBD1 (5 bases). This CDR3 is CASSQGGDGLFQPQHF. CDR3 bases: TGCGCCAGCAGCCAAGGGGGGGACGGGCTTTTTCAGCCCCAGCATTTT.